One sample yielded the 13 T cell receptor beta chains listed below, sequenced in a study of shared clonotypes between healthy human individuals. TCRdb's table, derived via immunoSEQ multiplex PCR, lists solely in-frame clones and lacks some. Here the sample spans over 950,000 clones, 70% to 80% being singletons. The sequencing sample was made of memory CD4+ T cells from PBMCs. Subset in this sample: CD45RA-negative fraction. These receptors came from a man between 18 and 29 years old in good health. Some clones in this sample may be carry-over from other donors' samples.

The chain carries TRBV6-6 and TRBJ2-7; D is uncertain. The CDR3 covers 11 residues. CDR1 is MNHNY and CDR2 is SVGAGI in the germline V gene (reference sequence). The germline V and J ends were trimmed by 5 bases and 5 bases, with 7 bases remaining between them. The CDR3 region is CASSLDHEQYF. The CDR3 region has the DNA TGTGCCAGCAGTCTAGACCACGAGCAGTACTTC.

In this sample, this clone turned up a few times. The chain links TRBV12-5 to TRBJ1-3, with TRBD1 matching over 9 bases. CDR1 and CDR2 (germline): LGHNT, FRNRAP. This CDR3 contains 16 residues. V shed 4 bases, J shed 1 base, and the junction held 5 bases outside the gene matches. CDR3 protein: CASGWTGQGSGNTIYF. CDR3 in DNA: TGTGCTAGTGGTTGGACGGGACAGGGATCTGGAAACACCATATATTTT.

This clone was detected only a few times. This chain links TRBV19 with TRBJ1-5; 10 nucleotides align to TRBD1. The CDR3 sequence is 16 residues long. Trimming removed 10 bases from V and 4 bases from J; junction bases left unmatched: 13. Germline V gene data show CDR1 as LNHDA and CDR2 as SQIVND (reference sequence). The CDR3 sequence is CATPGGDRGINQPQHF. As DNA, the CDR3 is TGTGCCACCCCCGGGGGGGACAGGGGCATAAATCAGCCCCAGCATTTT.

This chain links TRBV5-1 with TRBJ2-7; 8 bases fit TRBD1. The CDR3 runs 16 residues. Germline lookup yields CDR1 SGHRS and CDR2 YFSETQ. The J segment lost 4 bases and the V segment lost 0 bases, leaving 9 bases of the junction unmatched. Here the CDR3 reads CASSLVVSGGGYEQYF. The DNA for the CDR3 is TGCGCCAGCAGCTTGGTAGTTTCAGGGGGCGGGTACGAGCAGTACTTC.

The J gene is TRBJ2-5, the V gene TRBV5-6; 8 bases agree with TRBD2. The CDR3 loop spans 15 amino acids. The V segment lost 3 bases and the J segment 1 base; nucleotides outside the gene matches: 5. Germline-derived CDR1 and CDR2 are SGHDT and YYEEEE. The CDR3 sequence is CASSSKTSGQETQYF. The CDR3 DNA follows: TGTGCCAGCAGCTCAAAAACTAGCGGCCAAGAGACCCAGTACTTC. Variable domain in full (rest from reference TRBV5-6 and TRBJ2-5): DAGVTQSPTHLIKTRGQQVTLRCSPKSGHDTVSWYQQALGQGPQFIFQYYEEEERQRGNFPDRFSGHQFPNYSSELNVNALLLGDSALYLCASSSKTSGQETQYFGPGTRLLVL.

The CDR3 here is CASRWTGGDYGYTF. The DNA of the CDR3 is TGTGCCAGCAGATGGACAGGGGGGGACTATGGCTACACCTTC. The V gene is TRBV6-6, the J gene TRBJ1-2, with TRBD1 identical over 10 bases. J was trimmed by 3 bases and V by 6 bases; bases with no gene match: 4. Germline V gene data show CDR1 as MNHNY and CDR2 as SVGAGI (reference sequence). The CDR3 length is 14 residues.

On this clone: A much larger clone differs by one base, so this may be a read error. The rearrangement uses TRBV4-1 and TRBJ2-7, with 8 nucleotides matching TRBD1. CDR1 MGHRA and CDR2 YSYEKL come from the germline V gene. The CDR3 spans 14 residues. The CDR3 here is CASSHRDRSYEKYF. CDR3 sequence (DNA): TGCGCCAGCAGCCACCGGGACAGGTCCTACGAGAAGTACTTC.

The chain uses TRBV5-1 and TRBJ2-2, with D unresolved. CDR1 and CDR2 from the germline V gene are SGHRS and YFSETQ. The CDR3 has 13 residues. Trimming took 3 bases from V and 5 from J, leaving 8 bases between them. The CDR3 region has the DNA TGCGCCAGCAGCTCCTGGGGAACCGGGGAGCTGTTTTTT. Protein sequence: CASSSWGTGELFF.

The CDR3 bases are TGTGCCAGCAGTTTCATTCAGGGAGGAAATCAGCCCCAGCATTTT. Its translation: CASSFIQGGNQPQHF. This rearrangement joins TRBV28 to TRBJ1-5; D may be TRBD1 (5 bases). Germline-derived CDR1 and CDR2 are MDHEN and SYDVKM. Trimming took off 3 bases at V and 4 bases at J, with 13 bases between the two ends. The CDR3 runs to 15 residues.

A word on this clone: This sequence may be a read error, since a much larger clone differs from it by one base. V gene TRBV30 combines with J gene TRBJ2-3; a weak D match, TRBD1 (5 bases). Trimming removed 0 bases from V and 6 bases from J, with 10 bases in between. Germline V lookup: CDR1 GTSNPN, CDR2 SVGIG (reference sequence). This CDR3 is 13 amino acids long. The CDR3 DNA is TGTGCCTGGAGTGTAGGGGTATGGGATACGCAGTATTTT. Its translation: CAWSVGVWDTQYF.

The chain couples TRBV18 to TRBJ2-7, with D possibly matching TRBD1 (6 bases). This CDR3 is built from 20 residues. In germline, CDR1 is KGHSH, CDR2 LQKENI. The V end lost 3 bases, the J end lost 3 bases, and 30 bases lay between the germline ends. CDR3 region: CASSPDLGRGRGATLYEQYF. CDR3 nucleotide sequence: TGTGCCAGCTCACCCGACCTCGGCCGGGGCAGGGGTGCCACCCTCTACGAGCAGTACTTC.

This clone was observed a few times. Other DNA sequences in this specimen translate into the identical CDR3. This chain connects TRBV30 to TRBJ2-2; D unresolved. Germline V gene lookup returns CDR1 GTSNPN and CDR2 SVGIG (reference sequence). V gave up 5 bases and J gave up 4 bases, with 2 bases separating them. This CDR3 is built from 10 residues. The CDR3 coding sequence is TGTGCCTGGGGCACCGGGGAGCTGTTTTTT. Residues: CAWGTGELFF.

V gene TRBV7-9 combines with J gene TRBJ1-1, with D perhaps matching TRBD1 (5 bases). Deletions cut 4 bases from V and 6 bases from J, with 21 bases between. This CDR3 is 16 amino acids long. CDR1 and CDR2 from the germline V gene are SEHNR and FQNEAQ (reference sequence). The CDR3 DNA reads as TGTGCCAGCAGCTCGAGGACGAGGTTCTTGGGGGCTGAAGCTTTCTTT. Its translation is CASSSRTRFLGAEAFF.